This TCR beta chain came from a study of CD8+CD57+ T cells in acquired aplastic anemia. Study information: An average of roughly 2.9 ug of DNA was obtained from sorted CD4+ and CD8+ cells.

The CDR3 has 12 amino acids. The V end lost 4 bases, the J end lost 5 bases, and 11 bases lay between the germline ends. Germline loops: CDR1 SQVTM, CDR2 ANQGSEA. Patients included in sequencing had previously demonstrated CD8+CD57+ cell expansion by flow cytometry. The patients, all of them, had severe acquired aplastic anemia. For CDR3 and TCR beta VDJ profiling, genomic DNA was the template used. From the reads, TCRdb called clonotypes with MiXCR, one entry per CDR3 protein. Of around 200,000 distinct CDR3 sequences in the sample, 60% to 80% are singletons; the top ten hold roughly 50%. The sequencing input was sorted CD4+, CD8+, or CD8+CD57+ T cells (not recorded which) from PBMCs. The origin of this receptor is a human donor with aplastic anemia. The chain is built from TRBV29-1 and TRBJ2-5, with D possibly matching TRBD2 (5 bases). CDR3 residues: CSVGGNGETQYF. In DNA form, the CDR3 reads TGCAGCGTTGGAGGGAACGGTGAGACCCAGTACTTC. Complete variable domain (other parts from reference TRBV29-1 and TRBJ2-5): SAVISQKPSRDICQRGTSLTIQCQVDSQVTMMFWYRQQPGQSLTLIATANQGSEATYESGFVIDKFPISRPNLTFSTLTVSNMSPEDSSIYLCSVGGNGETQYFGPGTRLLVL.